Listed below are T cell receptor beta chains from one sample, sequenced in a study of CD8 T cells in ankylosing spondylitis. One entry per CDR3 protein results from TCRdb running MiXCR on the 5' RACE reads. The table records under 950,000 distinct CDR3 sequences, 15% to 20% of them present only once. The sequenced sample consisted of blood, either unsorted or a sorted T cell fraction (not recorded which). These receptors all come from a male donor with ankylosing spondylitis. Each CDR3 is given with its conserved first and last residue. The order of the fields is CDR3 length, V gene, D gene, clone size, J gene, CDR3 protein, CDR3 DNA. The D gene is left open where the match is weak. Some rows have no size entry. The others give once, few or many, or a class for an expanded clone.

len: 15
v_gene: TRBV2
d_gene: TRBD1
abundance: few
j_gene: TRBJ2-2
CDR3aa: CASRGQGINTGELFF
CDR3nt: TGTGCCAGCAGGGGACAGGGGATTAACACCGGGGAGCTGTTTTTT

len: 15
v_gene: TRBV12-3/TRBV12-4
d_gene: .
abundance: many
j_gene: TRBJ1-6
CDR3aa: CASSLGGRDNSPLHF
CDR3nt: TGTGCCAGCAGTTTGGGCGGTAGGGATAATTCACCCCTCCACTTT

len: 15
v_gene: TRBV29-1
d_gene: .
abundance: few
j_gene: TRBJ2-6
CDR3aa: CSVGGGNSGANVLTF
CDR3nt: TGCAGCGTGGGGGGCGGAAACTCTGGGGCCAACGTCCTGACTTTC

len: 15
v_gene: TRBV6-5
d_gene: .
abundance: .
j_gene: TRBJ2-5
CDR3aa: CASSYTSGVGETQYF
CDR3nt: TGTGCCAGCAGTTACACCTCAGGGGTAGGAGAGACCCAGTACTTC

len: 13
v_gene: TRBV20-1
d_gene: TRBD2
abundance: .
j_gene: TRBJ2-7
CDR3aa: CSAIRTSSYEQYF
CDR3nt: TGCAGTGCTATCAGGACTAGCAGCTACGAGCAGTACTTC

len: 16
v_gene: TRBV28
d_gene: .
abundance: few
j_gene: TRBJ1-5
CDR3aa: CASSPRGESGNQPQHF
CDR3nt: TGTGCCAGCAGTCCCCGTGGGGAGTCCGGCAATCAGCCCCAGCATTTT

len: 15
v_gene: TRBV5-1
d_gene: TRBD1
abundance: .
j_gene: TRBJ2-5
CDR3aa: CASSFLRQGFETQYF
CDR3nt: TGCGCCAGCAGCTTCCTGCGACAGGGTTTCGAGACCCAGTACTTC

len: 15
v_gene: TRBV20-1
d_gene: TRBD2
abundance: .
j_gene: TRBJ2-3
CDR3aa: CSASSAGGQGDTQYF
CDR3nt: TGCAGTGCTAGTTCAGCGGGGGGGCAGGGAGATACGCAGTATTTT

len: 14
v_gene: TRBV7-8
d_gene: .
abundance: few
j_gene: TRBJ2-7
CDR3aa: CASSSRLERYEQYF
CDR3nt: TGTGCCAGCAGCTCCCGACTGGAACGCTACGAGCAGTACTTC

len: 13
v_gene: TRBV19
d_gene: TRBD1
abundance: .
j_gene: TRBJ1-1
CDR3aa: CASSMTGFSEAFF
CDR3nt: TGTGCCAGTAGTATGACAGGGTTTTCTGAAGCTTTCTTT

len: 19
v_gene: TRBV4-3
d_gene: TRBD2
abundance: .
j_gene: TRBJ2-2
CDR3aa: CASSLHPPRLAGDTGELFF
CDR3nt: TGCGCCAGCAGCCTCCACCCCCCCCGGCTAGCGGGGGACACCGGGGAGCTGTTTTTT

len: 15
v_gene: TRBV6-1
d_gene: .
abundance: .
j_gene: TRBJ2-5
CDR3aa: CASRKGWRGEETQYF
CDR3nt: TGTGCCAGCAGAAAGGGTTGGCGGGGAGAAGAGACCCAGTACTTC

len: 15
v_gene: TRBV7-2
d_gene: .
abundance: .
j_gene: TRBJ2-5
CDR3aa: CASSLGQVKQETQYF
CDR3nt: TGTGCCAGCAGCTTAGGACAGGTCAAGCAAGAGACCCAGTACTTC

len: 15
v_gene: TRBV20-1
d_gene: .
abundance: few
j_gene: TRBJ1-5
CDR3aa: CSARDTDSNNQPQHF
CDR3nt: TGCAGTGCTAGAGATACGGACTCGAACAATCAGCCCCAGCATTTT

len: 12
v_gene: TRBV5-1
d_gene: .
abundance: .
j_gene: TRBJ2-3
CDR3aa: CASSSPSDTQYF
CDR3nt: TGCGCCAGCAGCTCCCCCAGCGATACGCAGTATTTT

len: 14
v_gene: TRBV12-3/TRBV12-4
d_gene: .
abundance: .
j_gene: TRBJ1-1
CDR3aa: CASRALRVDTEAFF
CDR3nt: TGTGCCAGCAGGGCCCTGAGGGTTGACACTGAAGCTTTCTTT

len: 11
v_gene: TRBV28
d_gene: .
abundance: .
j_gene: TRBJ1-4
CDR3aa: CASSPAQRLFF
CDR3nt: TGTGCCAGCAGTCCCGCTCAGAGACTGTTTTTT

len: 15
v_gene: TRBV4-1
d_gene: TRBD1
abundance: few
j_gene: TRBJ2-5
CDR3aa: CASSQGDRVQETQYF
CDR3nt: TGCGCCAGCAGCCAAGGGGACAGGGTCCAAGAGACCCAGTACTTC

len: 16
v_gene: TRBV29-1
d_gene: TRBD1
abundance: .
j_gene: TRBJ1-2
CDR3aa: CSVEALGQGADYGYTF
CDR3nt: TGCAGCGTTGAAGCCCTAGGACAGGGGGCGGACTATGGCTACACCTTC

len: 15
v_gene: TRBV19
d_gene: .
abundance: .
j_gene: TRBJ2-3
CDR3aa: CASSRRLFSTDTQYF
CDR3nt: TGTGCCAGTAGTAGGAGACTTTTTAGCACAGATACGCAGTATTTT

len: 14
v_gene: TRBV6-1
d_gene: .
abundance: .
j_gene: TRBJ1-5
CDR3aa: CASSMRSSNQPQHF
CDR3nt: TGTGCCAGCAGTATGCGAAGTAGCAATCAGCCCCAGCATTTT

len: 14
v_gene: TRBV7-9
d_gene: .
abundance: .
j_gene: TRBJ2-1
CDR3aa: CTSSLRVTGDEQFF
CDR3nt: TGTACCAGCAGCTTACGAGTGACGGGGGATGAGCAGTTCTTC